A single sample is the source of the 2 T cell receptor beta chains below, sequenced in a study of PD-L1 blockade in urothelial cancer. The time point here: pretreatment peripheral blood. Assay used: immunoSEQ multiplex PCR; TCRdb lists only in-frame clones, some missing. The sample contains roughly 52,000 clones, approximately 80% of which appear only once. The input for sequencing was PBMCs, taken around atezolizumab (anti-PD-L1) treatment. The source of these receptors is a man aged 45-60 years with urothelial cancer.

This clone has a single count. CDR3 residues: CASSPSQGYGYTF. DNA of the CDR3: TGTGCCAGCTCACCCAGCCAGGGCTATGGCTACACCTTC. The chain is built from TRBV18 and TRBJ1-2; D possibly corresponds to TRBD1 (5 bases). Germline CDR1 reads KGHSH; CDR2 reads LQKENI. V shed 3 bases and J shed 4 bases, with 9 bases lying between them. The CDR3 sequence is 13 residues long.

CDR3 coding DNA: TGTGCCAGCAGCTTAAGTGGGGGGGCCGGAGAGACCCAGTACTTC. Translating gives CASSLSGGAGETQYF. The J gene is TRBJ2-5, the V gene TRBV7-3; D may be TRBD2 (7 bases). Germline CDR1 SGHTA, CDR2 FQGTGA. V was cut by 1 base and J by 4 bases, with 13 bases left in between. The CDR3 covers 15 residues.